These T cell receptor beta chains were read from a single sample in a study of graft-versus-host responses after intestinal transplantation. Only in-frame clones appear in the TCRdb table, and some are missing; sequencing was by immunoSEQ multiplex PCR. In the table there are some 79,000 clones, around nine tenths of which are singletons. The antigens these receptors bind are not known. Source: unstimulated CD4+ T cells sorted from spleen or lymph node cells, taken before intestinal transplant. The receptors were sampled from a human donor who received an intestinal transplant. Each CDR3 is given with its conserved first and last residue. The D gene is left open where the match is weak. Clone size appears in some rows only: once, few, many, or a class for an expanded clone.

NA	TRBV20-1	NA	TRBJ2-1	CSARSGWEQFF	TGCAGTGCTAGATCGGGTTGGGAGCAGTTCTTC
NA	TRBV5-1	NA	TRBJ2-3	CASRLGAGTWSDTQYF	TGCGCCAGCAGGTTGGGCGCCGGGACATGGTCAGATACGCAGTATTTT
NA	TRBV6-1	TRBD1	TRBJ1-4	CASSDGRGLTGNEKLFF	TGTGCCAGCAGTGATGGAAGGGGCTTGACAGGGAACGAAAAACTGTTTTTT
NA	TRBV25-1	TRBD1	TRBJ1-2	CASSAAPGGRDGYTF	TGTGCCAGCAGTGCCGCCCCAGGGGGTAGGGATGGCTACACCTTC
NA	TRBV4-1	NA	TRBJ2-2	CASSTRDSLLGGTGELFF	TGCGCCAGCAGTACCCGGGACAGCCTGCTAGGAGGGACCGGGGAGCTGTTTTTT
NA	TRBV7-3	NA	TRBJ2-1	CASSLGGHLGNEQFF	TGTGCCAGCAGCTTAGGGGGACACCTCGGGAATGAGCAGTTCTTC
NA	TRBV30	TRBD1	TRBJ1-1	CAWGDRGLMNTEAFF	TGTGCCTGGGGGGACAGGGGCCTCATGAACACTGAAGCTTTCTTT
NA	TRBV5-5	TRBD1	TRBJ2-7	CASSSRQGEYEQYF	TGTGCCAGCAGCTCTAGACAGGGGGAATACGAGCAGTACTTC
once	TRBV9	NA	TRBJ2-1	CASSVDYLAWNEQFF	TGTGCCAGCAGCGTAGATTATCTAGCGTGGAATGAGCAGTTCTTC
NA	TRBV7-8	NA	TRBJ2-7	CASSSTAGGVSYEQYF	TGTGCCAGCAGCTCCACAGCGGGTGGGGTCTCCTACGAGCAGTACTTC
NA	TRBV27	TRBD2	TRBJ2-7	CASSWGGSYEQYF	TGTGCCAGCAGTTGGGGGGGATCCTACGAGCAGTACTTC
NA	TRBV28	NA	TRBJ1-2	CASSLGPPAYGYTF	TGTGCCAGCAGTTTAGGGCCGCCGGCTTATGGCTACACCTTC
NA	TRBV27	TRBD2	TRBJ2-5	CASSTGLAGVETQYF	TGTGCCAGCAGTACCGGACTAGCGGGAGTAGAGACCCAGTACTTC
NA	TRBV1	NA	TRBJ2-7	CTSSQAQPLYEQYF	TGCACCAGCAGCCAGGCCCAACCATTATACGAGCAGTACTTC
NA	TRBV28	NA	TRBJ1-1	CASSRTDKAFF	TGTGCCAGCAGTAGAACGGACAAGGCTTTCTTT
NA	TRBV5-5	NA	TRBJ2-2	CASSLKMSGNGELFF	TGTGCCAGCAGCTTGAAAATGTCGGGAAACGGGGAGCTGTTTTTT
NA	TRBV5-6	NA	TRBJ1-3	CASSLIGRGGRSGNTIYF	TGTGCCAGCAGCTTGATCGGGCGGGGGGGGCGATCTGGAAACACCATATATTTT
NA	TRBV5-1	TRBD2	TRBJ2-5	CASRYSGGPIQETQYF	TGCGCCAGCAGGTATAGCGGGGGCCCAATTCAAGAGACCCAGTACTTC
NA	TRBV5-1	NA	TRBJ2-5	CASSSDYRVRETQYF	TGCGCCAGCAGCTCGGACTATCGGGTCAGGGAGACCCAGTACTTC
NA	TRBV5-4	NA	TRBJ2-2	CAWGPRTGNTGELFF	TGTGCCTGGGGGCCACGGACCGGGAACACCGGGGAGCTGTTTTTT
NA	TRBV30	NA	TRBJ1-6	CAWDRTGSPLHF	TGTGCCTGGGACAGGACGGGGTCACCCCTCCACTTT
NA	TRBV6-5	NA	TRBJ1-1	CASSYSGGRTEAFF	TGTGCCAGCAGTTACTCGGGTGGGCGCACTGAAGCTTTCTTT
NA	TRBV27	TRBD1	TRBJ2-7	CASSLDGTVLYEQYF	TGTGCCAGCAGTCTTGACGGGACAGTGCTTTACGAGCAGTACTTC
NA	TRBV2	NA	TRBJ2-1	CASSDLPRGRHDEQFF	TGTGCCAGCAGTGATTTGCCACGAGGGAGGCATGATGAGCAGTTCTTC
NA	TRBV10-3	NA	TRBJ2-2	CAISGTLSGELFF	TGTGCCATCAGTGGGACATTATCCGGGGAGCTGTTTTTT
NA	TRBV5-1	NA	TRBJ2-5	CASSLGQGKGETQYF	TGCGCCAGCAGCTTGGGGCAGGGGAAGGGAGAGACCCAGTACTTC
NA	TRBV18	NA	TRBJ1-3	CASSPAVTAGNTIYF	TGTGCCAGCTCACCTGCCGTGACAGCTGGAAACACCATATATTTT
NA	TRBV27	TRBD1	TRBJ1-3	CASSQRTGRSGNTIYF	TGTGCCAGCAGTCAACGGACAGGGCGGTCTGGAAACACCATATATTTT
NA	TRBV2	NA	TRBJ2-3	CASSGLDSPTADTQYF	TGTGCCAGCAGTGGTTTGGACAGCCCGACGGCGGATACGCAGTATTTT
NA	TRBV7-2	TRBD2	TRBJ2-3	CASSLDGGGTDTQYF	TGTGCCAGCAGCTTAGACGGGGGGGGGACAGATACGCAGTATTTT
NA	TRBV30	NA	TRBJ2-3	CAWGGAWDTQYF	TGTGCCTGGGGGGGCGCATGGGATACGCAGTATTTT
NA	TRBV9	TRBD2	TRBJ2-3	CASGGTSGAQYF	TGTGCCAGCGGGGGGACTAGCGGGGCGCAGTATTTT
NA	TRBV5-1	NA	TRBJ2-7	CASSLGQEVGEQYF	TGCGCCAGCAGCTTGGGACAGGAAGTAGGCGAGCAGTACTTC
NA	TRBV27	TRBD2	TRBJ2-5	CASSPRTSFKGETQYF	TGTGCCAGCAGTCCCAGGACTAGCTTTAAGGGAGAGACCCAGTACTTC
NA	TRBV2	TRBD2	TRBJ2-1	CARTSGGAGEQFF	TGTGCCAGAACTAGCGGGGGGGCCGGTGAGCAGTTCTTC
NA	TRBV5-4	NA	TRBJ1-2	CASSLEQSVGYTF	TGTGCCAGCAGCTTGGAACAGTCGGTTGGCTACACCTTC
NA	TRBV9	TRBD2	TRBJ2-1	CASSGGLAGGDNEQFF	TGTGCCAGCAGCGGCGGACTAGCGGGAGGGGACAATGAGCAGTTCTTC
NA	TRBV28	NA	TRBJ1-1	CASIAAAEAFF	TGTGCCAGCATAGCGGCAGCAGAAGCTTTCTTT
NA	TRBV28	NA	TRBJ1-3	CASSPPGSGNTIYF	TGTGCCAGCAGTCCCCCAGGCTCTGGAAACACCATATATTTT
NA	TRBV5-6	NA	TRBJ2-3	CASSFGGDTQYF	TGTGCCAGCAGCTTTGGAGGAGATACGCAGTATTTT
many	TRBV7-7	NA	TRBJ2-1	CASSSGRLVSYNEQFF	TGTGCTAGCAGCTCAGGGAGGCTCGTCTCCTACAATGAGCAGTTCTTC
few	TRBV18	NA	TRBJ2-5	CASSPVGETQYF	TGTGCCAGCTCACCAGTCGGGGAGACCCAGTACTTC
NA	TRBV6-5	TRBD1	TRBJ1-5	CASSYGQGGVRPQHF	TGTGCCAGCAGTTACGGACAGGGCGGCGTGAGGCCCCAGCATTTT
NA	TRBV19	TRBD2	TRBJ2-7	CASINTGGGNEQYF	TGTGCCAGTATCAACACGGGGGGGGGAAACGAGCAGTACTTC
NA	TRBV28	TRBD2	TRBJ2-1	CASSSFRLAGINEQFF	TGTGCCAGCAGTTCCTTCCGACTAGCGGGTATAAATGAGCAGTTCTTC
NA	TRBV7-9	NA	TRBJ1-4	CASSLDRGRGEKLFF	TGTGCCAGCAGCTTAGATCGGGGTCGAGGTGAAAAACTGTTTTTT
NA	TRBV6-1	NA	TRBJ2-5	CASKWAGETQYF	TGTGCCAGCAAATGGGCAGGAGAGACCCAGTACTTC
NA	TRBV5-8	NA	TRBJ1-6	CASSFLGSSYNSPLHF	TGTGCCAGCAGCTTTTTAGGGAGCTCCTATAATTCACCCCTCCACTTT
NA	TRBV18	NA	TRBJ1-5	CASSPGTPNQPQHF	TGTGCCAGCTCACCAGGGACACCCAATCAGCCCCAGCATTTT
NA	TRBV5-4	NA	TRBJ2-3	CASRGRVGTDTQYF	TGTGCCAGCAGGGGCAGGGTGGGCACAGATACGCAGTATTTT
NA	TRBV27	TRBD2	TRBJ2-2	CASSLKGLAGYGGNTGELFF	TGTGCCAGCAGCCTTAAAGGGCTAGCGGGATACGGGGGGAACACCGGGGAGCTGTTTTTT
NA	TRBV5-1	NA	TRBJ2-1	CASSPTGEISYNEQFF	TGCGCCAGCAGCCCGACGGGGGAAATATCCTACAATGAGCAGTTCTTC
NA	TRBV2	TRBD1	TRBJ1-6	CATRGQGGNSPLHF	TGTGCCACCAGGGGGCAGGGAGGCAATTCACCCCTCCACTTT